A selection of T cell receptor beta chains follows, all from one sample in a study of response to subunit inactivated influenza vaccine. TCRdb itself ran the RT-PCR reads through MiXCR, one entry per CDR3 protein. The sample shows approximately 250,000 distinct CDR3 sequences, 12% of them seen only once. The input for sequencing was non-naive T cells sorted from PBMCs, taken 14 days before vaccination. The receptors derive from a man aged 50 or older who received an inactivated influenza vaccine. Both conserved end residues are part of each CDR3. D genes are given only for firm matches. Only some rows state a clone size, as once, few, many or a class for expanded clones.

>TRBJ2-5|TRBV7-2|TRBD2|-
TGTGCCAGCAGCTTACGTAGCGGGGGGGCGGAGACCCAGTACTTC
CASSLRSGGAETQYF
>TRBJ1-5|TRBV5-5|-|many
TGTGCCAGCAGCTTGGCCCCGGGGAATCAGCCCCAGCATTTT
CASSLAPGNQPQHF
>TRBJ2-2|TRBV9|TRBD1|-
TGTGCCAGCAGCAGACGGACAGGCGCGAACACCGGGGAGCTGTTTTTT
CASSRRTGANTGELFF
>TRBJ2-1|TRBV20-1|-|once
TGCAGTGCGGCGACCGGGAACAGGGTAAATGAGCAGTTCTTC
CSAATGNRVNEQFF
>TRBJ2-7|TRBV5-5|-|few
TGTGCCAGCAGTGCAGGGTCTTTCTCCTACGAGCAGTACTTC
CASSAGSFSYEQYF
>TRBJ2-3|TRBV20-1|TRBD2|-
TGCAGTGCTAGACTAGCGGGGAGCACAGATACGCAGTATTTT
CSARLAGSTDTQYF
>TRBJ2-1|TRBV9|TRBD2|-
TGTGCCAGCAGCGTACACTTAGCGGGAGGGTCAAATGAGCAGTTCTTC
CASSVHLAGGSNEQFF
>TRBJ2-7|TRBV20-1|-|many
TGCAGTGCTTACGAGGGGGGGGATTCCTACGAGCAGTACTTC
CSAYEGGDSYEQYF
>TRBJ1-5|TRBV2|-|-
TGTGCCAGCAGTGACGGGGTACATGAAGATAGCAATCAGCCCCAGCATTTT
CASSDGVHEDSNQPQHF
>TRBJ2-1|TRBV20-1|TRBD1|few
TGCAGTGCTAGGTCAGGGGGCTCTTTGAATGAGCAGTTCTTC
CSARSGGSLNEQFF
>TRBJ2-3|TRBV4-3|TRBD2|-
TGCGCCAGCAGCCAAGTAGCTAGCGGGGGGGTAGATACGCAGTATTTT
CASSQVASGGVDTQYF
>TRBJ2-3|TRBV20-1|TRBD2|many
TGCAGTGCTGCCGGGGGGGGTTCCACAGATACGCAGTATTTT
CSAAGGGSTDTQYF
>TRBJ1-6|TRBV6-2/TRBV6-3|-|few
TGTGCCAGCAGTTACTCCGGGTCACCCCTCCACTTT
CASSYSGSPLHF
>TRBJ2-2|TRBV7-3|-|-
TGTGCCAGCAGCTTATTAGTCACCGGGGAGCTGTTTTTT
CASSLLVTGELFF
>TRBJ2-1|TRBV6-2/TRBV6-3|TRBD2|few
TGTGCCAGCAGAACGGGACTAGCAGGAGAGCAGTTCTTC
CASRTGLAGEQFF
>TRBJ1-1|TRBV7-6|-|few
TGTGCCAGCAGCCTCGGACAGAGTACCACTGAAGCTTTCTTT
CASSLGQSTTEAFF
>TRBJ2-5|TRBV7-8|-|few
TGTGCCAGCAGGTCTACAGCCCCCATAGAGACCCAGTACTTC
CASRSTAPIETQYF
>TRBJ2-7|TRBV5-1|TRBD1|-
TGCGCCAGCAGCTTGGTGTCAGGGGGCGGTTACGAGCAGTACTTC
CASSLVSGGGYEQYF
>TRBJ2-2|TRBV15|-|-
TGTGCCACCAGCAGAGAGACCGGGGAGCTGTTTTTT
CATSRETGELFF
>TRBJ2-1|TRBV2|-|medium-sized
TGTGCCAGCAGTGAAGAGGTACAGGTCTACAATGAGCAGTTCTTC
CASSEEVQVYNEQFF
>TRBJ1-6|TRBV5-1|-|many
TGCGCCAGCAAGGAAGGGGAATATAATTCACCCCTCCACTTT
CASKEGEYNSPLHF
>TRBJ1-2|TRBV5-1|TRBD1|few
TGCGCCAGCAGCTTGGATCAGGGGGTCTATGGCTACACCTTC
CASSLDQGVYGYTF
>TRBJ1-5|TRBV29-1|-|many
TGCAGCGTTGGGGGATCGGTGGATCAGCCCCAGCATTTT
CSVGGSVDQPQHF
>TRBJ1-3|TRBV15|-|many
TGTGCCACCAGCAGAGAACGGGCAAACTCTGGAAACACCATATATTTT
CATSRERANSGNTIYF
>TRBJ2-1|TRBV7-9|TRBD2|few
TGTGCCAGCAGCTCTCGAAGCGGGAACTACAATGAGCAGTTCTTC
CASSSRSGNYNEQFF
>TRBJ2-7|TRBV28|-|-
TGTGCCAGCAGTTTGTGGGGGGTGAGCTCCTACGAGCAGTACTTC
CASSLWGVSSYEQYF
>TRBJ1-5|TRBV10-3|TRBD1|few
TGTGCCATCAGTGAGTCGTTGGGACAGGGAGATCAGCCCCAGCATTTT
CAISESLGQGDQPQHF
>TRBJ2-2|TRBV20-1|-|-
TGCAGTGCGCCAGAGGGGGGGGCCGGGGAGCTGTTTTTT
CSAPEGGAGELFF
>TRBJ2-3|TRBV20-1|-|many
TGCAGTGCGCCAGGACGCCCTCGGCAGTATTTT
CSAPGRPRQYF
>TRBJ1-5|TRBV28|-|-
TGTGCCAGCAGTTTTAAGGGGGGCGATAGCAATCAGCCCCAGCATTTT
CASSFKGGDSNQPQHF
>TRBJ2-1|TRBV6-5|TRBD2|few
TGTGCCAGCAGTTACGTTAGCGGGGGCGGGGGTGAGCAGTTCTTC
CASSYVSGGGGEQFF
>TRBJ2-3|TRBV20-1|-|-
TGCAGTGCTAGGCACCTGAGCACAGATACGCAGTATTTT
CSARHLSTDTQYF
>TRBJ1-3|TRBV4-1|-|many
TGCGCCAGCAGCCAAGCGGAGAGAGGAAACACCATATATTTT
CASSQAERGNTIYF
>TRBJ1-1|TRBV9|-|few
TGTGCCAGCAGCGTAGTTGGAGTCGACACTGAAGCTTTCTTT
CASSVVGVDTEAFF
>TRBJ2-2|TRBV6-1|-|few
TGTGCCAGCAGCGATTTCGGGGGGCAGAACACCGGGGAGCTGTTTTTT
CASSDFGGQNTGELFF
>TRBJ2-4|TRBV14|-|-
TGTGCCAGCAGCGGGCAGGGAGTCATTCAGTACTTC
CASSGQGVIQYF
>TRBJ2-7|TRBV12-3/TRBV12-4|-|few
TGTGCCAGCAGTTTACAGGGAGGCCTCGAGCAGTACTTC
CASSLQGGLEQYF